These T cell receptor beta chains were read from a single sample in a study of radiotherapy plus CTLA-4 blockade in lung cancer. Some clones are missing from TCRdb's copy, which holds only in-frame ones; the method was immunoSEQ multiplex PCR. The table shows some 41,000 clones, with about 67% occurring only once. This sample comprised peripheral blood, obtained from a patient treated with radiotherapy plus ipilimumab. Source of these receptors: a human donor with non-small cell lung cancer who had a partial response to radiotherapy plus ipilimumab. Both conserved end residues are part of each CDR3.

J: TRBJ1-6; V: TRBV21-1; CDR3: CASVNSLAVPNSPLHF
J: TRBJ2-5; V: TRBV5-1; CDR3: CASSLSGFRETQYF
J: TRBJ2-3; V: TRBV7-3; CDR3: CASSLSEDLQTQYF
J: TRBJ1-2; V: TRBV5-4; CDR3: CASSLGGGPDYGYTF
J: TRBJ1-1; V: TRBV11-3; CDR3: CASSLGTGSEAFF
J: TRBJ2-2; V: TRBV11-2; CDR3: CASSFRGLTGELFF
J: TRBJ2-5; V: TRBV19; CDR3: CASSGTGGTETQYF
J: TRBJ2-2; V: TRBV5-1; CDR3: CASSLGITSGSPGELFF
J: TRBJ1-3; V: TRBV5-6; CDR3: CASSLDRGAYGNTIYF
J: TRBJ1-2; V: TRBV6-5; CDR3: CAIQGQGSDGYTF
J: TRBJ1-2; V: TRBV5-6; CDR3: CASSLDPQARGGYTF
J: TRBJ1-2; V: TRBV5-5; CDR3: CASSDTTGGDGYTF
J: TRBJ2-7; V: TRBV15; CDR3: CATSPSGGGYEQYF
J: TRBJ2-1; V: TRBV5-1; CDR3: CASSWGTNDEQFF
J: TRBJ2-5; V: TRBV25-1; CDR3: CASSDSFGGSETQYF
J: TRBJ1-4; V: TRBV5-6; CDR3: CASSSGVRANEKLFF
J: TRBJ2-1; V: TRBV7-2; CDR3: CASSLAGGRTYNEQFF
J: TRBJ1-5; V: TRBV5-6; CDR3: CASSLGAGGGNQPQHF
J: TRBJ1-1; V: TRBV11-3; CDR3: CASSFTAEGEAFF
J: TRBJ2-1; V: TRBV9; CDR3: CASSRPLAGAPGEQFF
J: TRBJ2-7; V: TRBV9; CDR3: CASSVEGVSGEQYF
J: TRBJ2-3; V: TRBV6-6; CDR3: CASRILGQSTDTQYF
J: TRBJ1-1; V: TRBV27; CDR3: CASSWAGGGTEAFF
J: TRBJ1-1; V: TRBV10-3; CDR3: CAISGTGDTEAFF
J: TRBJ1-5; V: TRBV30; CDR3: CAWSTSGNQPQHF
J: TRBJ1-1; V: TRBV10-1; CDR3: CASSESTGGLGNTEAFF
J: TRBJ1-2; V: TRBV11-2; CDR3: CASSLDWGRRYGYTF
J: TRBJ2-5; V: TRBV5-1; CDR3: CASSVGQVFQETQYF
J: TRBJ1-5; V: TRBV4-1; CDR3: CASSQAPPGQGGQPQHF
J: TRBJ1-1; V: TRBV19; CDR3: CASTTRGGMDTEAFF
J: TRBJ2-2; V: TRBV18; CDR3: CASSRDSMTGELFF
J: TRBJ2-1; V: TRBV27; CDR3: CASSSGGPYNEQFF
J: TRBJ1-2; V: TRBV7-3; CDR3: CASSLTPFYGYTF
J: TRBJ1-1; V: TRBV5-1; CDR3: CASSPGPGQGNTEAFF
J: TRBJ2-7; V: TRBV19; CDR3: CASSDLTVSGYEQYF
J: TRBJ2-1; V: TRBV18; CDR3: CASSPPSTGAGSYNEQFF
J: TRBJ1-1; V: TRBV6-5; CDR3: CASSPQDRVFSEAFF
J: TRBJ1-4; V: TRBV4-1; CDR3: CASSQRTGSNEKLFF
J: TRBJ2-1; V: TRBV4-2; CDR3: CASSPFGGGSYNEQFF
J: TRBJ2-7; V: TRBV21-1; CDR3: CASTPGQGADSSRAYEQYF
J: TRBJ1-2; V: TRBV30; CDR3: CAWSALKRYTF
J: .; V: TRBV7-7; CDR3: CASSLGLAGDEQYF
J: TRBJ1-3; V: TRBV7-9; CDR3: CASIAVEVSSSGNTIYF
J: TRBJ1-2; V: TRBV28; CDR3: CASSFRSGGRGYTF
J: TRBJ2-7; V: TRBV18; CDR3: CASSGTGASYEQYF
J: TRBJ2-5; V: TRBV7-2; CDR3: CASSLGAGRVQETQYF
J: TRBJ2-3; V: TRBV9; CDR3: CASSARQGSTDTQYF
J: TRBJ2-3; V: TRBV30; CDR3: CAWKGTGKFRTSTDTQYF
J: TRBJ2-7; V: TRBV6-6; CDR3: CASSPRGSGVYEQYF
J: TRBJ2-3; V: TRBV7-9; CDR3: CASNPRLDTDTQYF
J: TRBJ2-2; V: TRBV11-2; CDR3: CASSLARTRGTGELFF
J: TRBJ2-3; V: TRBV29-1; CDR3: CSFGRGQGITDTQYF
J: TRBJ1-5; V: TRBV5-6; CDR3: CASSLWGTGRQPQHF
J: TRBJ2-1; V: TRBV19; CDR3: CASLGLADNEQFF
J: TRBJ1-5; V: TRBV5-8; CDR3: CASSITGNQPQHF
J: TRBJ1-3; V: TRBV28; CDR3: CACEGSGNTIYF
J: TRBJ2-3; V: TRBV5-4; CDR3: CASSFGRRTSTDTQYF
J: TRBJ2-1; V: TRBV5-4; CDR3: CASSLGQGVYNEQFF
J: TRBJ2-1; V: TRBV9; CDR3: CASSVAGLDEQFF